Below, 11 T cell receptor beta chains from the same sample are listed, as sequenced in a study of identical twins. TCRdb passed the 5' RACE reads through MiXCR, listing each CDR3 protein once. In the table there are some 440,000 distinct CDR3 sequences, approximately 24% of which are singletons. The data also belong to a second study, concerning T cells expressing NK-cell markers.

Sequencing was done on a sample of CD4+ T cells sorted from blood. These receptors originate from a woman aged 18-30 years in good health.

This clonotype has only a few counts. The chain recombines TRBV24-1 with TRBJ2-3; tentatively, D is TRBD1 (6 bases). This CDR3 comprises 11 residues. Germline V gene lookup returns CDR1 KGHDR and CDR2 SFDVKD. V lost 9 bases and J lost 6, with 9 bases in between. The CDR3 reads CATGQGDTQYF. The DNA for the CDR3 is TGTGCCACCGGTCAGGGGGATACGCAGTATTTT.

The gene calls are TRBV20-1 and TRBJ2-1; the match to TRBD2 covers 9 bases. The junction had 3 bases not matched to a gene; V was cut back by 1 base and J by 5 bases. Germline assignment: CDR1 DFQATT and CDR2 SNEGSKA (reference sequence). This CDR3 is built from 14 residues. This CDR3 is CSARVLAGDNEQFF. The CDR3 coding sequence is TGCAGTGCTAGAGTATTAGCGGGGGACAATGAGCAGTTCTTC.

This clonotype was seen only a few times. This sequence joins TRBV29-1 and TRBJ2-1; 10 bases agree with TRBD1. Germline V CDR1 and CDR2: SQVTM, ANQGSEA. CDR3 size: 15 residues. V was pared by 7 bases and J by 2 bases, with 8 bases of the junction left unmatched. The CDR3 bases are TGCAGCGGGGGTGGGACAGGGGAAACCTACAATGAGCAGTTCTTC. Translation gives CSGGGTGETYNEQFF.

This clonotype was counted only a few times. The genes are TRBV29-1 and TRBJ2-4; D perhaps matches TRBD1 (5 bases). CDR3 size: 11 residues. Trimming took 4 bases from V and 9 from J, leaving 10 bases between them. The germline CDR1 and CDR2 sequences are SQVTM and ANQGSEA. CDR3 sequence: CSVAQGRIQYF. Here the CDR3 DNA reads TGCAGCGTTGCCCAGGGCCGCATTCAGTACTTC.

There are a few counts of this clonotype. This rearrangement joins TRBV2 to TRBJ1-2, with 9 bases that match TRBD1. Germline CDR1 reads SNHLY; CDR2 reads FYNNEI. Germline trimming cut 4 bases from V and 2 bases from J; bases unmatched to any gene: 8. The CDR3 has 16 residues. CDR3 DNA: TGTGCCAGCAGTGCCCGGACAGGGGATATAAACTATGGCTACACCTTC. It translates to CASSARTGDINYGYTF.

This chain connects TRBV6-1 to TRBJ2-3; 10 bases line up with TRBD1. Germline CDR1 and CDR2: MNHNS and SASEGT. With V trimmed by 2 bases and J by 11 bases, 4 bases remained unmatched. CDR3 length: 13 residues. CDR3 nucleotide sequence: TGTGCCAGCAGTGAATCTTGGGACAGGGGGCAGTATTTT. Translation: CASSESWDRGQYF.

This clonotype was seen a single time. The chain combines TRBV6-2 or TRBV6-3 with TRBJ2-3, with 7 positions matching TRBD2. The CDR3 contains 15 residues. Trimming cost V 10 bases and J 2 bases; bases outside gene matches: 12. Germline values: CDR1 MNHEY, CDR2 SVGEGT. The CDR3 coding sequence is TGTGCCACCTCGAGGCCTAGCGGCTTCACAGATACGCAGTATTTT. It translates to CATSRPSGFTDTQYF.

This clonotype was counted between two and nine times. V and J are TRBV5-6 and TRBJ1-1; D gene uncertain. The CDR3 spans 15 residues. Germline V lookup: CDR1 SGHDT, CDR2 YYEEEE. V was clipped by 0 bases and J by 1 base, with 10 bases between them. In DNA form, the CDR3 reads TGTGCCAGCAGCTTGGGATGGGCTAGGAACACTGAAGCTTTCTTT. Encoded protein: CASSLGWARNTEAFF.

This clonotype was counted a few times. The chain employs TRBV6-1 and TRBJ1-5, with TRBD1 as a possible D gene (6 bases). CDR3 size: 15 residues. Germline values: CDR1 MNHNS, CDR2 SASEGT. V was cut by 7 bases and J by 2 bases, with 15 bases left in between. The CDR3 nucleotides read TGTGCCAGCACCCCGCAGGGGTTGGGCAATCAGCCCCAGCATTTT. Its translation: CASTPQGLGNQPQHF.

This clonotype has only a few counts. The V gene is TRBV7-3, the J gene TRBJ2-1; D unclear. The germline gives CDR1 SGHTA, CDR2 FQGTGA. There are 12 residues in the CDR3. Trimming left V 5 bases short and J 8 bases short, with 10 bases between. The CDR3 sequence: CASSQSRDEQFF. CDR3 DNA sequence: TGTGCCAGCAGCCAATCTAGGGATGAGCAGTTCTTC.

The chain has TRBV6-4 and TRBJ2-2; D is ambiguous. Germline assignment: CDR1 MRHNA and CDR2 SNTAGT. With 4 bases removed from V and 1 base from J, the gap between germline ends came to 1 base. This CDR3 contains 12 residues. CDR3 in DNA: TGTGCCAGCAGTGGGAACACCGGGGAGCTGTTTTTT. Its translation is CASSGNTGELFF.